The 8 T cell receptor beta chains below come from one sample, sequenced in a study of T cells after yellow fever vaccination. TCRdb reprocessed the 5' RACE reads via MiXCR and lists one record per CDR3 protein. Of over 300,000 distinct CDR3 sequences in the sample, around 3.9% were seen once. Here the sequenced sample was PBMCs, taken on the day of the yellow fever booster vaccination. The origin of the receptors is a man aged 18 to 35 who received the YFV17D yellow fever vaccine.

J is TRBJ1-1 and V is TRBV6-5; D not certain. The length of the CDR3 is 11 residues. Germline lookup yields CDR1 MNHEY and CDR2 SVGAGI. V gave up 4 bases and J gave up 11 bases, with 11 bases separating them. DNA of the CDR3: TGTGCCAGCAGTTCTCCTAGATCGGCTTTCTTT. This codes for CASSSPRSAFF.

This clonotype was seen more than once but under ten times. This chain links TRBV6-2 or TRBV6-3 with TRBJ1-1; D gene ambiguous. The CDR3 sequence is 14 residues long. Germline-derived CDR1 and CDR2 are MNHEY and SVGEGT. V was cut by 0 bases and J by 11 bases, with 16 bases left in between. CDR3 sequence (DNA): TGTGCCAGCAGTTACTCGGGGAATCTTGGTGTGGCTTTCTTT. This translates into CASSYSGNLGVAFF.

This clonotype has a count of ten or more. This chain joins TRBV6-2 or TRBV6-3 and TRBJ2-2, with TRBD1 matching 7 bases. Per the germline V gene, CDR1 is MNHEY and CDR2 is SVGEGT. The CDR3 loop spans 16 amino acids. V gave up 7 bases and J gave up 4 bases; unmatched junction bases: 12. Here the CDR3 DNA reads TGTGCCAGCACCAGGGGGTTGCTTCGGGGCACCGGGGAGCTGTTTTTT. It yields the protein CASTRGLLRGTGELFF.

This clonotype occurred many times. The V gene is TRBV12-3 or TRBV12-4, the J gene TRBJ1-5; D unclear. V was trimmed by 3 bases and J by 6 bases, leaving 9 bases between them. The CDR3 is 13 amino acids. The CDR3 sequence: CASSFGSGQPQHF. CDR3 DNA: TGTGCCAGCAGTTTCGGTTCGGGTCAGCCCCAGCATTTT.

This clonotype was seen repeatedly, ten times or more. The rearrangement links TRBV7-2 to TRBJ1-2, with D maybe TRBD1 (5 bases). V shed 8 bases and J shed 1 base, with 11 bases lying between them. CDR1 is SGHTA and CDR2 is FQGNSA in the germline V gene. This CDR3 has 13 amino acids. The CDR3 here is CASSPDSNYGYTF. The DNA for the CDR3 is TGTGCCAGCTCACCTGACAGTAACTATGGCTACACCTTC.

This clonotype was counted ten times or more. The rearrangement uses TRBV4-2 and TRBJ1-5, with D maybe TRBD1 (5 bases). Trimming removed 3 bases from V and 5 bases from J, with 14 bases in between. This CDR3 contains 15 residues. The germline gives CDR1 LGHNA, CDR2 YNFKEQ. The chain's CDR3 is CASSHLGGGDQPQHF. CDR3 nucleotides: TGTGCCAGCAGCCACCTGGGGGGGGGAGATCAGCCCCAGCATTTT.

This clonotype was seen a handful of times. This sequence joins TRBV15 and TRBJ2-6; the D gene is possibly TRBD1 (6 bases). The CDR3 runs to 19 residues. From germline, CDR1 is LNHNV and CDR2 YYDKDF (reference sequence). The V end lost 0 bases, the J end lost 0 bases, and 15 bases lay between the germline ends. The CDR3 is CATSRENRDTSSGANVLTF. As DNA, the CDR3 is TGTGCCACCAGCAGAGAGAACCGGGACACTAGCTCTGGGGCCAACGTCCTGACTTTC.

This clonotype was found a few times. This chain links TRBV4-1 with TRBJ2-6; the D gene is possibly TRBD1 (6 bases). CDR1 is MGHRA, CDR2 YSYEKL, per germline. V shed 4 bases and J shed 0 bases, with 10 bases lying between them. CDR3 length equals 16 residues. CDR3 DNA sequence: TGCGCCAGCAGCCTTAACAGGGACTCTGGGGCCAACGTCCTGACTTTC. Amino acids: CASSLNRDSGANVLTF.